Judged by abundance, the clone carrying this T cell receptor (beta chain) is medium-sized (0.01 to 0.1%). As yet, its antigen is unknown. The data derive from a study of neurological immune-mediated disorders. Study results and limitations: TCR clonal expansion peaked in HTLV-1-associated myelopathy patients and was lowest in multiple sclerosis patients.

From the 5' RACE reads, TCRdb called clonotypes with MiXCR, one entry per CDR3 protein. The sample comprises more than 100,000 distinct CDR3 sequences, 10% to 13% of which are singletons, and approximately 3.1% rests with the top ten. The V and J ends lost 2 bases and 5 bases respectively, with 19 bases between them. This CDR3 comprises 16 residues. CDR1 and CDR2 (germline): SGHRS, YFSETQ. As to time point: longitudinal time-point 3. Sequencing used PBMCs. The V gene is TRBV5-1, the J gene TRBJ2-5; perhaps TRBD2 as D (6 bases). The TCR sequence derives from a female donor with HTLV-1-associated myelopathy (HAM/TSP). DNA of the CDR3: TGCGCCAGCAGCTTTGGAACCCGGGACTCAGCCGAGACCCAGTACTTC. Encoded protein: CASSFGTRDSAETQYF. Full variable domain (rest looked up from reference TRBV5-1 and TRBJ2-5): KAGVTQTPRYLIKTRGQQVTLSCSPISGHRSVSWYQQTPGQGLQFLFEYFSETQRNKGNFPGRFSGRQFSNSRSEMNVSTLELGDSALYLCASSFGTRDSAETQYFGPGTRLLVL.